The next 13 T cell receptor beta chains were all read from a single sample in a study of regulatory T cells in long-lasting Graves disease. In building TCR beta libraries, iRepertoire HTBI primers were used together with Arm-PCR of CDR3 regions. TCRdb used MiXCR to reprocess the multiplex PCR reads, holding one entry per CDR3 protein. The table shows some 440,000 distinct CDR3 sequences, with around 21% occurring only once. The sample's time point: persistent/refractory GD, antithyroid drugs over 5 years with positive TRAb. Researchers made the TCR library from RNA that was extracted from PBMCs. The source was peripheral blood mononuclear cells (PBMCs), collected when the disease was refractory, from a patient treated with antithyroid drugs. All receptors come from a female donor with Graves disease.

This clonotype was seen only once. As DNA, the CDR3 is TGTGCCAGCAGCTTAGGAGGGCACAATGAGCAGTTCTTC. It codes for CASSLGGHNEQFF. The gene calls are TRBV7-2 and TRBJ2-5, with D perhaps matching TRBD2 (5 bases). The DNA end favors TRBJ2-1, so the J call may be wrong. The CDR3 contains 13 residues. Germline loops: CDR1 SGHTA, CDR2 FQGNSA.

This chain joins TRBV6-5 and TRBJ2-2; TRBD2 matches 7 bases. With 4 bases clipped from V and 7 bases from J, the junction kept 6 bases outside the gene matches. Per germline, CDR1 MNHEY and CDR2 SVGAGI. The CDR3 covers 14 residues. The CDR3 DNA sequence: TGTGCCAGCAGTTCTAAGACTAGCCACGGGGAGCTGTTTTTT. Protein product: CASSSKTSHGELFF.

The count of this clonotype is one. The chain has TRBV29-1 and TRBJ1-5; TRBD1 matches at 7 bases. The J call is in doubt because the DNA end fits TRBJ2-3 better. The CDR3 has 14 residues. Germline V gene lookup returns CDR1 SQVTM and CDR2 ANQGSEA. The CDR3 loop is CSATTGRSNQPQYF. CDR3 nucleotide sequence: TGCAGCGCAACGACAGGGAGAAGCAATCAGCCCCAGTATTTT.

This clonotype was recorded many times. For the CDR3, the DNA is TGTGCCAGCAGTTTGTATGGTCCAGGGATGCCGGATGGCTACACCTTC. This encodes CASSLYGPGMPDGYTF. V usage is TRBV12-3 or TRBV12-4 and J usage is TRBJ1-2, with TRBD1 as a possible D gene (5 bases). The CDR3 loop spans 16 amino acids. Trimming took off 3 bases at V and 6 bases at J, with 20 bases between the two ends.

A few counts support this clonotype. The V gene is TRBV9, the J gene TRBJ2-5, with 11 bases aligning to TRBD1. Per the germline V gene, CDR1 is SGDLS and CDR2 is YYNGEE. The CDR3 is 18 residues long. V lost 0 bases and J lost 4; bases outside the gene matches: 11. The CDR3 DNA reads TGTGCCAGCAGCGTAGGACCTAATCCGGGACAGGGGGGAGAGACCCAGTACTTC. Translation gives CASSVGPNPGQGGETQYF.

This clonotype has ten or more counts. The chain links TRBV6-1 to TRBJ1-1; D is uncertain. This CDR3 spans 12 amino acids. V shed 6 bases and J shed 8 bases, with 13 bases lying between them. Germline lookup yields CDR1 MNHNS and CDR2 SASEGT. The CDR3 sequence is CASSKDTEEAFF. CDR3 nucleotides: TGTGCCAGCAGCAAAGACACCGAGGAAGCTTTCTTT.

This chain joins TRBV6-2 or TRBV6-3 and TRBJ1-1, with D possibly being TRBD1 (6 bases). The CDR3 is 19 amino acids. Trimming stripped 8 bases from V and 1 base from J, with 29 bases between. Per germline, CDR1 MNHEY and CDR2 SVGEGT. The CDR3 DNA reads as TGTGCCAGCCAAGAACAAGGGATCAGGGGAGTTTTTTCGAACACTGAAGCTTTCTTT. Its protein is CASQEQGIRGVFSNTEAFF.

This clonotype was seen a few times. V is TRBV27 and J is TRBJ2-2, with no clear D. This CDR3 has 18 residues. Germline CDR1 is MNHEY and CDR2 is SMNVEV (reference sequence). V lost 0 bases and J lost 1, with 15 bases in between. In DNA, the CDR3 is TGTGCCAGCAGTTTATCGTTGGATTGGGCAAGGAACACCGGGGAGCTGTTTTTT. This translates into CASSLSLDWARNTGELFF.

The chain is built from TRBV9 and TRBJ2-2; 9 bases map to TRBD1. Germline V gene lookup returns CDR1 SGDLS and CDR2 YYNGEE. The J segment lost 6 bases and the V segment lost 2 bases, leaving 8 bases of the junction unmatched. The CDR3 loop spans 16 amino acids. The CDR3 loop reads CASSVRDRVLAGELFF. CDR3 sequence (DNA): TGTGCCAGCAGCGTCCGGGACAGGGTTTTGGCCGGGGAGCTGTTTTTT. The entire variable domain, with the rest obtained from reference TRBV9 and TRBJ2-2, is as follows: DSGVTQTPKHLITATGQRVTLRCSPRSGDLSVYWYQQSLDQGLQFLIQYYNGEERAKGNILERFSAQQFPDLHSELNLSSLELGDSALYFCASSVRDRVLAGELFFGEGSRLTVL.

This clonotype was seen many times. The J gene is TRBJ1-6, the V gene TRBV28; 8 bases are a match to TRBD1. This CDR3 spans 14 amino acids. Germline trimming cut 8 bases from V and 7 bases from J; bases unmatched to any gene: 7. Germline CDR1 is MDHEN and CDR2 is SYDVKM. The CDR3 nucleotides are TGTGCCAGCCTTCAGGACAGGGTGAATTCACCCCTCCACTTT. This gives the protein CASLQDRVNSPLHF. Full variable domain (remainder filled in from reference TRBV28 and TRBJ1-6): DVKVTQSSRYLVKRTGEKVFLECVQDMDHENMFWYRQDPGLGLRLIYFSYDVKMKEKGDIPEGYSVSREKKERFSLILESASTNQTSMYLCASLQDRVNSPLHFGNGTRLTVT.

This clonotype was seen a handful of times. J is TRBJ1-1 and V is TRBV7-2; 10 nucleotides agree with TRBD1. The V segment lost 4 bases and the J segment 3 bases; nucleotides outside the gene matches: 8. CDR1 is SGHTA, CDR2 FQGNSA, per germline. CDR3 length: 16 amino acids. As DNA, the CDR3 is TGTGCCAGCAGCTCCCACAGGGACAGGGGCCACACTGAAGCTTTCTTT. Translation gives CASSSHRDRGHTEAFF.

On this clonotype: A much larger clone differs from this one at a single base, so this may be a read error. This sequence joins TRBV6-1 and TRBJ2-5, with D perhaps TRBD1 (6 bases). This CDR3 has 14 residues. CDR1 is MNHNS, CDR2 SASEGT, per germline. The CDR3 reads CVSSVGAGKGTQYF. CDR3 DNA: TGTGTCAGCAGTGTGGGGGCAGGAAAGGGGACCCAGTACTTC.

The J gene is TRBJ2-2, the V gene TRBV20-1; D might be TRBD1 or TRBD2, each matching 6 bases. V dropped 6 bases and J dropped 3 bases, with 11 bases sitting between them. CDR3 length equals 13 residues. The germline CDR1 and CDR2 sequences are DFQATT and SNEGSKA (reference sequence). The CDR3: CSAEGDHTGELFF. CDR3 nucleotide sequence: TGCAGTGCGGAGGGGGACCACACCGGGGAGCTGTTTTTT.